This TCR beta chain was identified during a study of CD8 T cells in Susac syndrome. Study details: Patients with Susac syndrome had blood drawn and were at that point therapy-naive, on corticosteroids, or on intravenous immunoglobulin alone. Study conclusions and caveats: The CD4+ T cell repertoire of patients with Susac syndrome showed no detectable clonal expansion.

Definite or probable Susac syndrome was diagnosed using recently defined diagnostic criteria. In germline, CDR1 is KGHSY, CDR2 FQNENV. Trimming removed 3 bases from V and 4 bases from J, with 9 bases in between. The CDR3 length is 13 residues. RNA totalling about 0.45 to 1 ug underwent reverse transcription with random hexamers. The method of amplification for TCR beta CDR3 was immunoSEQ multiplex PCR, covering 54 Vbeta and 13 Jbeta. TCRdb reanalysed the immunoSEQ multiplex PCR reads using MiXCR and keeps one entry per CDR3 protein. The table lists about 94,000 distinct CDR3 sequences, roughly 94% of them singletons. With regard to this clonotype: Antigen: not known.

This clonotype originated in a human donor with Susac syndrome. The V gene is TRBV16, the J gene TRBJ1-2; D remains unclear. Sequenced material: CD4+ T cells from PBMCs. The CDR3 loop is CASSQMSLYGYTF. CDR3 bases: TGTGCCAGCAGCCAGATGTCCCTCTATGGCTACACCTTC.